This T cell receptor beta chain was sequenced for a study of blood T cell repertoires in COVID-19. Turning to the study itself: COVID-19 samples from acute and convalescent phases originated in the United States, Italy and Spain. PBMCs, B-cell-depleted T cells, or T cells provided the cDNA or gDNA that made up the material.

Per the original methods: For nucleated cells, counts were estimated from reference gene primer amplification. This table comes from immunoSEQ multiplex PCR, and its TCRdb copy is limited to in-frame clones, with some not included. For V, J and clone size, that table is used; D and trimming come from the DNA. The sample has approximately 27,000 clones; 94% are singletons. The length of the CDR3 is 13 residues. Germline V gives CDR1 MNHEY, CDR2 SVGAGI. V was clipped by 6 bases and J by 8 bases; unmatched bases: 6. The sequenced material came from peripheral blood. This TCR derives from a human donor with active COVID-19. The donor label of this sample is uncertain. The chain combines TRBV6-5 with TRBJ1-4; 7 nucleotides line up with TRBD1. The CDR3 DNA sequence: TGTGCCAGCAGCGGGACAGTCGGCGAAAAACTGTTTTTT. It specifies CASSGTVGEKLFF.